This T cell receptor (beta chain) appears in the sequencing data of a study of cytomegalovirus exposure and HLA in healthy donors. Study conclusions and caveats: Being indistinguishable, some V segments were excluded, TRBV6-2 and TRBV6-3 among them. What was likely a sequencing artifact was a cluster of highly shared sequence variants.

This clone was seen just once. Its antigen is unidentified. Germline CDR1 and CDR2: MDHEN and SYDVKM. The CDR3 totals 14 residues. Losses at the gene ends were 5 bases for V and 2 bases for J; bases not matched to a gene: 4. The primer mix had 60 Vbeta and 13 Jbeta primers. The authors' processing: It was a later analysis that counted roughly 80 million unique TCR beta chains, of which approximately 11 million were shared. Using immunoSEQ multiplex PCR, the repertoire was profiled, and TCRdb retains in-frame clones only, with some absent. That table is the source of V, J and clone size, and D and trimming were worked out from the DNA. The table records around 160,000 clones, approximately 80% of them present only once.

This receptor was taken from a woman aged 18 to 35 in good health and CMV-seronegative. J is TRBJ2-5 and V is TRBV28; 8 bases line up with TRBD1. The material sequenced was PBMCs. CDR3 in amino acids: CASSLYRGQETQYF. DNA for the CDR3: TGTGCCAGCAGTCTCTACAGGGGGCAAGAGACCCAGTACTTC.